Reported below is one T cell receptor beta chain. J gave up 5 bases and V 2 bases, and 5 bases lay outside the gene matches. The CDR3 is made up of 14 amino acids. Germline V lookup: CDR1 SGHTA, CDR2 FQGTGA. In the original workflow: Reference gene primers were amplified, and this amplification served to estimate nucleated cell counts. The assay was immunoSEQ multiplex PCR, and TCRdb's table has in-frame clones only and misses some. V and J calls and clone size come straight from that table; D and trimming were deduced from the DNA. The sample contains around 270,000 clones, around 89% of which appear only once. The sample is drawn from a study of blood T cell repertoires in COVID-19. Looking at the study overall: Samples representing acute and convalescent COVID-19 were sourced from the United States, Italy and Spain. In each case, the material was cDNA or gDNA derived from T cells, B-cell-depleted T cells, or PBMCs.

The clonotype comes from a man in his forties with acute or convalescent COVID-19. Source material: peripheral blood. V gene TRBV7-3 combines with J gene TRBJ2-7; 8 bases line up with TRBD1. CDR3 loop: CASSLGQGGNEQYF. The CDR3 DNA follows: TGTGCCAGCAGCTTAGGACAGGGAGGAAACGAGCAGTACTTC.